These T cell receptor beta chains were read from a single sample in a study of naive CD8 T cells in extremely preterm neonates. TCRdb's copy holds only in-frame clones and misses some; the assay was immunoSEQ multiplex PCR. Here the sample spans about 5,200 clones, approximately 97% being singletons. Source material: naive CD8+ T cells from blood. These receptors all come from a human donor in good health. CDR3s include the opening cysteine and the closing phenylalanine or tryptophan. A D gene is named only where the DNA matches it firmly.

>NA|TRBV7-2|TRBJ1-6
CASSLETVMSSPLHF
TGTGCCAGCAGCTTAGAAACGGTGATGTCTTCACCCCTCCACTTT
>TRBD2|TRBV2|TRBJ2-5
CASTRLAGGLDQYF
TGTGCCAGCACCCGACTAGCGGGGGGGCTTGACCAGTACTTC
>NA|TRBV19|TRBJ1-5
CASSIGQPNQPQHF
TGTGCCAGTAGTATAGGACAGCCAAATCAGCCCCAGCATTTT
>TRBD1|TRBV19|TRBJ1-2
CASSIVTGEIGYTF
TGTGCCAGTAGTATAGTAACAGGGGAAATTGGCTACACCTTC
>NA|TRBV6-6|TRBJ2-3
CASTPAGASTDTQYF
TGTGCCAGCACCCCGGCCGGAGCTAGCACAGATACGCAGTATTTT
>NA|TRBV6-1|TRBJ1-1
CASSEGVQGLNTEAFF
TGTGCCAGCAGTGAAGGGGTACAGGGACTGAACACTGAAGCTTTCTTT
>TRBD2|TRBV5-1|TRBJ2-1
CASRVSGANNEQFF
TGCGCCAGCAGGGTCAGCGGGGCGAACAATGAGCAGTTCTTC
>NA|TRBV9|TRBJ2-3
CASSDTAMTTDTQYF
TGTGCCAGCAGCGATACAGCAATGACCACAGATACGCAGTATTTT
>TRBD2|TRBV9|TRBJ2-5
CASSASGGRETQYF
TGTGCCAGCAGCGCTAGCGGGGGAAGGGAGACCCAGTACTTC
>NA|TRBV12-5|TRBJ1-1
CASDIRPGFGESEAFF
TGTGCTAGTGATATCCGACCGGGGTTCGGAGAAAGTGAAGCTTTCTTT